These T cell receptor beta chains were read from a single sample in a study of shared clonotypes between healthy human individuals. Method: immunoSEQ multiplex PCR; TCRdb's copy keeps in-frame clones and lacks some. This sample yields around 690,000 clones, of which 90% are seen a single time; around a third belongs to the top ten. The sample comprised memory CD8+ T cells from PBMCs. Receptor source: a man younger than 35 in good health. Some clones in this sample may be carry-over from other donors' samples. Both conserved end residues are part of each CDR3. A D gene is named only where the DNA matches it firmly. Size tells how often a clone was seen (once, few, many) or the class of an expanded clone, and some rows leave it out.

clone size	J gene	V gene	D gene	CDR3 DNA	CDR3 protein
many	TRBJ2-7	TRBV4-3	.	TGCGCCAGCAGCCCAGGGTTCGCCTCCTACGAGCAGTACTTC	CASSPGFASYEQYF
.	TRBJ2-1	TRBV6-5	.	TGTGCCAGCAGTTCCTTGGACTCTTACAATGAGCAGTTCTTC	CASSSLDSYNEQFF
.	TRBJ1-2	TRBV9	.	TGTGCCAGCAGCGGAGGGGTCTATGGCTACACCTTC	CASSGGVYGYTF
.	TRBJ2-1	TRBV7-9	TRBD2	TGTGCCAGCAGCTCTCCGACTAGCGGGACCCCGGCGACCTACAGTGAGCAGTTCTTC	CASSSPTSGTPATYSEQFF
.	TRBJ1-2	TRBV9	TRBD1	TGTGCCAGCAGCGTAGGAGACAGGGGGCATGGCTACACCTTC	CASSVGDRGHGYTF
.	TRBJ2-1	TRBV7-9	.	TGTGCCAGCAGTGACGGACGGAATGAGCAGTTCTTC	CASSDGRNEQFF
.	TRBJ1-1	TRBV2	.	TGTGCCAGCAGTGGAGATAGGGCGTGGGTGAACACTGAAGCTTTCTTT	CASSGDRAWVNTEAFF
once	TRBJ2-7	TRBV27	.	TGTGCCAGCGGCACCGGGTCAAACTCCTACGAGCAGTACTTC	CASGTGSNSYEQYF
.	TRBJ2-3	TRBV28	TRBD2	TGTGCCAGCTTACTAGCGGGAGGGGATACGCAGTATTTT	CASLLAGGDTQYF
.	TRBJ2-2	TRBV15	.	TGTGCCACCAGCAGAGATTGGAGTCCTAGCTTGTCCGGGGAGCTGTTTTTT	CATSRDWSPSLSGELFF
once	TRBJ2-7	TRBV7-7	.	TGTGCCAGCAGCTTTGAGGCAGGGGGGTACCACGAGCAGTACTTC	CASSFEAGGYHEQYF
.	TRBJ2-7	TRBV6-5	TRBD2	TGTGCCAGTACCAACGGGGCTAGCGGCTACGAGCAGTACTTC	CASTNGASGYEQYF
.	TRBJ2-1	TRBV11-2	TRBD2	TGTGCCAGCAGCTTAGGGGGAGGACTAGCTCGATATCCCAATGAGCAGTTCTTC	CASSLGGGLARYPNEQFF
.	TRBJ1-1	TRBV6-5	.	TGTGCCAGCAGCCTACACGGGGGGGATGCTTTCTTT	CASSLHGGDAFF
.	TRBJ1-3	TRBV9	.	TGTGCCAGCAGCAAAGGTGCCCAGGGGACCCCGAGAAACACCATATATTTT	CASSKGAQGTPRNTIYF
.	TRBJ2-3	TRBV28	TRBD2	TGTGCCAGCACCAACCTCTGGGCGGGAGGCGGTGTGGGGACAGATACGCAGTATTTT	CASTNLWAGGGVGTDTQYF
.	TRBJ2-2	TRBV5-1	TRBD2	TGCGCCAGCAGCCCAGCGGGAGCGTTGGCCGGGGAGCTGTTTTTT	CASSPAGALAGELFF
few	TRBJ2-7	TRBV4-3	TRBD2	TGCGCCAGCAGCCAGGGGGCTAGCGGGAGGTACGAGCAGTACTTC	CASSQGASGRYEQYF
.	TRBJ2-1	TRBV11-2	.	TGTGCCAGCAGCTTAGAGTTCGGGGGCCCCATCAGTGAGCAGTTCTTC	CASSLEFGGPISEQFF
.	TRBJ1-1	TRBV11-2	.	TGTGCCAGCAGCCGATACGAGACTATACAGGGTAGCACTGAAGCTTTCTTT	CASSRYETIQGSTEAFF
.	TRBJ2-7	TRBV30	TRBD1	TGTGCCTGGAGTGGGGACAGTACCTACGAGCAGTACTTC	CAWSGDSTYEQYF
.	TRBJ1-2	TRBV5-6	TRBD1	TGTGCCAGCAGCTTGCGACAGGGGAGCGGCTACACCTTC	CASSLRQGSGYTF
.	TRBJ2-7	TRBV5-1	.	TGCGCCAGCAGCCCGGGGAGCGGATCCTACGAGCAGTACTTC	CASSPGSGSYEQYF
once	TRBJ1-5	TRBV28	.	TGTGCCAGCAGTTTAGCTGATGTGGGGGCCCAGCATTTT	CASSLADVGAQHF
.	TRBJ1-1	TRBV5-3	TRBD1	TGTGCCAGAAGCGCGGCTAAGGAGGGACAGATGAACACTGAAGCTTTCTTT	CARSAAKEGQMNTEAFF
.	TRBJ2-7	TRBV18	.	TGTGCCAGCTCACCATCTATCCGGGGGCCTAGAGACTCCTACGAGCAGTACTTC	CASSPSIRGPRDSYEQYF
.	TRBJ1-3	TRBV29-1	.	TGCAGCGTTGAAGGCGCGGATTTCGGAAACACCATATATTTT	CSVEGADFGNTIYF
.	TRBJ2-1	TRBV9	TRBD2	TGTGCCAGCAGCGTGTACCCACTAGCGGGAGGAATGAATGAGCAGTTCTTC	CASSVYPLAGGMNEQFF
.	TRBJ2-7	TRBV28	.	TGTGCCAGCAGTTCCCCGGACAGCTCCTACGAGCAGTACTTC	CASSSPDSSYEQYF
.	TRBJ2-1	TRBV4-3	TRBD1	TGCGCCAGCAGCGAAGGACAGGGATCCTACAATGAGCAGTTCTTC	CASSEGQGSYNEQFF
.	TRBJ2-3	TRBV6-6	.	TGTGCCAGCCGGGACACGGCGGGGGACGACACAGATACGCAGTATTTT	CASRDTAGDDTDTQYF
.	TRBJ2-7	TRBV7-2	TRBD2	TGTGCCAGCAGCACCAATCCGGGACTAGCGTTAACTTACTTC	CASSTNPGLALTYF
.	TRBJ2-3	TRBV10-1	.	TGCGCCAGCAGGGACACAGATACGCAGTATTTT	CASRDTDTQYF
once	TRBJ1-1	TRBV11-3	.	TGTGCCAGCAGCACACGGGATTTGAACACTGAAGCTTTCTTT	CASSTRDLNTEAFF
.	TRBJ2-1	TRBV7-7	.	TGTGCCAGCAGCTTAGATCGGACAGCATACAATGAGCAGTTCTTC	CASSLDRTAYNEQFF
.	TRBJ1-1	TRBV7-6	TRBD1	TGTGCCAGCAGCCCCCGGACAGGGTTATTAGGCACTGAAGCTTTCTTT	CASSPRTGLLGTEAFF
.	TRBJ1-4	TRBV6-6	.	TGTGCCAGCAGTTACGAGGCAGGGGATGAAAAACTGTTTTTT	CASSYEAGDEKLFF